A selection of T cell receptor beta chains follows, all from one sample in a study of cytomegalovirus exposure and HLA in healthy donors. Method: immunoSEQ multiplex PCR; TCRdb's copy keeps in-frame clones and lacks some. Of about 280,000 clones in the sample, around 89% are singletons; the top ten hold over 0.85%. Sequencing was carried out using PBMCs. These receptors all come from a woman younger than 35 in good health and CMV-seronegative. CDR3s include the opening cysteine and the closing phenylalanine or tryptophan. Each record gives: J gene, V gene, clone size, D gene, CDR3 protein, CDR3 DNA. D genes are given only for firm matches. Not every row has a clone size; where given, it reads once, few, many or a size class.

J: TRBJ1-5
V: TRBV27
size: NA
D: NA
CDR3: CASSFTGAYSNQPQHF
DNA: TGTGCCAGCAGTTTCACAGGAGCTTATAGCAATCAGCCCCAGCATTTT

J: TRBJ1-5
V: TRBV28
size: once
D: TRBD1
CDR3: CASSSVGGWWDRYQPQHF
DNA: TGTGCCAGCAGTTCAGTAGGTGGGTGGTGGGACAGATATCAGCCCCAGCATTTT

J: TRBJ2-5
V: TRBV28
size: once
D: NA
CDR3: CASSWWTQETQYF
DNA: TGTGCCAGCAGTTGGTGGACTCAAGAGACCCAGTACTTC

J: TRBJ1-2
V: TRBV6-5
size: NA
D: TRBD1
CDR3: CASSTAGGGFYGYTF
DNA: TGTGCCAGCAGTACCGCAGGGGGCGGATTTTATGGCTACACCTTC

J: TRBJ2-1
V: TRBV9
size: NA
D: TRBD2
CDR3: CASSVAYQGLAANNEQFF
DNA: TGTGCCAGCAGCGTAGCATATCAAGGACTAGCGGCTAACAATGAGCAGTTCTTC

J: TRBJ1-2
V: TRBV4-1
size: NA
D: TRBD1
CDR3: CASSQGVTGGLPYGYTF
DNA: TGCGCCAGCAGCCAAGGGGTGACAGGGGGGTTACCGTACGGCTACACCTTC

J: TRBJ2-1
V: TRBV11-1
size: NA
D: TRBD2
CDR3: CASSSGLAGGGHEQFF
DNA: TGTGCCAGCAGCTCGGGACTAGCGGGAGGGGGGCATGAGCAGTTCTTC

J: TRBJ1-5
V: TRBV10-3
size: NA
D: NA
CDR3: CAISESFAGNQPQHF
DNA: TGTGCCATCAGTGAGTCGTTTGCAGGGAATCAGCCCCAGCATTTT

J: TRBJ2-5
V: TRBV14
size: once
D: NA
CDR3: CASSQPIGVQETQYF
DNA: TGTGCCAGCAGCCAACCTATCGGGGTCCAAGAGACCCAGTACTTC

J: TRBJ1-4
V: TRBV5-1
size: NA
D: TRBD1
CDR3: CASSSQGAQSEKLFF
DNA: TGCGCCAGCAGCTCTCAGGGGGCGCAGAGTGAAAAACTGTTTTTT

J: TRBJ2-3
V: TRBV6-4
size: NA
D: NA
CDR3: CASSEPGETDTQYF
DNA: TGTGCCAGCAGTGAACCGGGGGAAACAGATACGCAGTATTTT

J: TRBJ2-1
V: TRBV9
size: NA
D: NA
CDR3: CASSVGGAYRANEQFF
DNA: TGTGCCAGCAGCGTAGGGGGTGCGTACAGGGCCAATGAGCAGTTCTTC

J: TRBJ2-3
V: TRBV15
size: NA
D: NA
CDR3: CATSHERVTDTQYF
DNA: TGTGCCACCAGCCACGAGCGGGTCACAGATACGCAGTATTTT

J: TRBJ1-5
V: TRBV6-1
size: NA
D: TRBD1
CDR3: CASSEPDRADSNQPQHF
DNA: TGTGCCAGCAGTGAACCGGACAGGGCTGATAGCAATCAGCCCCAGCATTTT

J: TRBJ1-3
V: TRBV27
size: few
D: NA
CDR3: CASSLSRTGNTIYF
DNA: TGTGCCAGCAGTTTATCCAGGACTGGAAACACCATATATTTT

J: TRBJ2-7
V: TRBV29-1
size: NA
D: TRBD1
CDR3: CSVGDRPYEQYF
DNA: TGCAGCGTTGGGGACAGGCCGTACGAGCAGTACTTC

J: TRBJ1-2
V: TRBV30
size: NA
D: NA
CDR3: CAWSLPEVGGYTF
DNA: TGTGCCTGGAGTCTCCCCGAGGTCGGGGGCTACACCTTC

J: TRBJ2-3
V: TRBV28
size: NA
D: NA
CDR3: CASSSRGELAETRRDTQYF
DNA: TGTGCCAGCAGTTCCCGCGGTGAACTAGCAGAAACCCGTAGAGATACGCAGTATTTT

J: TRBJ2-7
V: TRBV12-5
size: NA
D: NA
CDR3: CASGPSGIGYEQYF
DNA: TGTGCTAGTGGGCCCTCAGGGATAGGTTACGAGCAGTACTTC

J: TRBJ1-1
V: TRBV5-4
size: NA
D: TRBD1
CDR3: CASSLVGADRGAFF
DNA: TGTGCCAGCAGCTTGGTCGGAGCCGACAGGGGAGCTTTCTTT

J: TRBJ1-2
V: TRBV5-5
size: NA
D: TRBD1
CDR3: CASSLRRDSLLNYGYTF
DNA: TGTGCCAGCAGCTTGAGACGGGACAGCCTGTTAAACTATGGCTACACCTTC

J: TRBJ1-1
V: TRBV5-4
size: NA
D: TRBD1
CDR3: CASSLRDRDKAFF
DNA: TGTGCCAGCAGCTTGAGGGACAGGGATAAAGCTTTCTTT

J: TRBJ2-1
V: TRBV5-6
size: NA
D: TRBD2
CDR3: CASSTTSGGSYNEQFF
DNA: TGTGCCAGCAGTACGACTAGCGGGGGAAGCTACAATGAGCAGTTCTTC

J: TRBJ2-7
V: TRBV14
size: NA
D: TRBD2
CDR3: CASSLLAEITSSYEQYF
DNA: TGTGCCAGCAGCCTTCTAGCGGAGATTACAAGCTCCTACGAGCAGTACTTC

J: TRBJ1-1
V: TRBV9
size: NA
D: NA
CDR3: CASSVGQGTEAFF
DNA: TGTGCCAGCAGCGTCGGGCAGGGGACTGAAGCTTTCTTT

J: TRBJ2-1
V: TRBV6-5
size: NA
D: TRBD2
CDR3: CASRRGSSYNEQFF
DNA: TGTGCCAGCCGGCGGGGGAGCTCCTACAATGAGCAGTTCTTC